The entry below describes one TCR beta chain. Its antigen is unknown. Repertoires were generated with immunoSEQ multiplex PCR, while TCRdb's copy carries only in-frame clones and drops some. This sample yields 40,000 to 50,000 clones, of which 86% are seen a single time; around 7% belongs to the top ten. This sample is drawn from a study of T cells in localized non-small cell lung cancer. General study points: A higher density of T cells in blood coincided with extended overall survival. Heterogeneity stays possible, as sequencing covered only one tumor region. Adjacent lung exhibited a median of 57 among the 100 most abundant tumor clones.

Germline V gene sequence: CDR1 SGHVS, CDR2 FNYEAQ. CDR3 length equals 19 residues. Trimming cost V 1 base and J 4 bases; bases outside gene matches: 12. The TCR originated in a woman aged 18-55 years with stage III lung adenocarcinoma. The starting material was peripheral blood, obtained before any cancer treatment. This chain joins TRBV7-6 and TRBJ2-3; the match to TRBD2 covers 12 bases. In DNA, the CDR3 is TGTGCCAGCAGCTTAGGCACAAAACTGGGACTAGCGGGTTCAGATACGCAGTATTTT. As protein: CASSLGTKLGLAGSDTQYF.